Listed below are T cell receptor beta chains from one sample, sequenced in a study of blood T cell repertoires in COVID-19. Sequenced by immunoSEQ multiplex PCR; TCRdb stores in-frame clones only, minus some. The profile shows about 220,000 clones, 75% to 85% of them singletons. Sequencing was performed on peripheral blood. The receptors shown here come from a woman between 70 and 85 years old with acute or convalescent COVID-19. The CDR3 runs from the conserved cysteine through the conserved F or W. D genes are given only for firm matches. Only some rows state a clone size, as once, few, many or a class for expanded clones.

.,TRBJ1-3,TRBV5-1,TRBD1,CASSLGQGAGNTIYF,TGCGCCAGCAGCTTGGGGCAGGGGGCTGGAAACACCATATATTTT
.,TRBJ2-2,TRBV4-3,.,CASSQDPLTTGELFF,TGCGCCAGCAGCCAAGATCCCCTGACTACCGGGGAGCTGTTTTTT
.,TRBJ1-2,TRBV9,TRBD1,CASSVDDRAIGGYTF,TGTGCCAGCAGCGTAGATGACAGGGCGATAGGGGGCTACACCTTC
.,TRBJ1-4,TRBV2,TRBD1,CASIYDRGNEKLFF,TGTGCCAGCATCTACGACAGGGGTAATGAAAAACTGTTTTTT
.,TRBJ1-4,TRBV7-9,.,CASSVQASTNEKLFF,TGTGCCAGCAGCGTACAGGCTTCAACTAATGAAAAACTGTTTTTT
once,TRBJ1-1,TRBV18,.,CASSGGGVTEAFF,TGTGCCAGCTCGGGGGGGGGAGTCACTGAAGCTTTCTTT
.,TRBJ2-1,TRBV4-3,.,CASSPSTSSYNEQFF,TGCGCCAGCAGCCCATCAACTAGCTCCTACAATGAGCAGTTCTTC
few,TRBJ1-3,TRBV28,TRBD1,CASRSTGTGAGNTIYF,TGTGCCAGCAGATCTACCGGGACAGGGGCTGGAAACACCATATATTTT
.,TRBJ2-2,TRBV30,TRBD1,CAWDGQGAGELFF,TGTGCCTGGGACGGACAGGGGGCCGGGGAGCTGTTTTTT
.,TRBJ1-1,TRBV7-2,TRBD1,CASSLSGGTEAFF,TGTGCCAGCAGCTTATCAGGGGGCACTGAAGCTTTCTTT
.,TRBJ2-5,TRBV5-1,TRBD1,CASSFSGGDRETQYF,TGCGCCAGCAGCTTTTCAGGGGGTGATAGGGAGACCCAGTACTTC
.,TRBJ1-6,TRBV5-4,.,CASSLRGGDNSPLHF,TGTGCCAGCAGCTTGAGGGGAGGGGATAATTCACCCCTCCACTTT
few,TRBJ1-2,TRBV4-2,TRBD1,CASSQGGQGNGYTF,TGTGCCAGCAGCCAAGGAGGACAGGGCAATGGCTACACCTTC
.,TRBJ2-2,TRBV3-1/TRBV3-2,.,CASVPGAGTGELFF,TGTGCCAGCGTTCCTGGGGCAGGCACCGGGGAGCTGTTTTTT
.,TRBJ1-4,TRBV4-3,.,CASSQRGGGGATNEKLFF,TGCGCCAGCAGCCAACGGGGGGGTGGCGGTGCAACTAATGAAAAACTGTTTTTT
.,TRBJ1-3,TRBV20-1,TRBD1,CSASGAGGFSGNTIYF,TGCAGTGCCAGTGGGGCAGGGGGCTTCTCTGGAAACACCATATATTTT